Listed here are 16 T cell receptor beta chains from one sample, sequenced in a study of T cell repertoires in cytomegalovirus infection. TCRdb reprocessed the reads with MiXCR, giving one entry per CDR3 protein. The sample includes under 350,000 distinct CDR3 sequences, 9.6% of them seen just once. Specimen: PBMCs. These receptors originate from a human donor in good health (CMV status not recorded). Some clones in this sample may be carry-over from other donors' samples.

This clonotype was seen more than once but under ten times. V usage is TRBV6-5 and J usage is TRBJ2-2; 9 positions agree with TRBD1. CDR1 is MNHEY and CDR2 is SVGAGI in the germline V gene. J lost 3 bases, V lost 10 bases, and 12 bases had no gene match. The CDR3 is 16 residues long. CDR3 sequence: CAINYKRTGDTGELFF. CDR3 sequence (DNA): TGTGCCATCAATTACAAAAGGACAGGGGACACCGGGGAGCTGTTTTTT.

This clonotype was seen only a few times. CDR3 region: CASSYEGSYEQYV. CDR3 bases: TGTGCCAGCAGTTACGAGGGCTCCTACGAGCAGTACGTC. The chain links TRBV6-6 to TRBJ2-7, with D maybe TRBD2 (5 bases). V lost 2 bases and J lost 0, with 5 bases in between. The CDR3 runs to 13 residues. Germline V gene data show CDR1 as MNHNY and CDR2 as SVGAGI (reference sequence).

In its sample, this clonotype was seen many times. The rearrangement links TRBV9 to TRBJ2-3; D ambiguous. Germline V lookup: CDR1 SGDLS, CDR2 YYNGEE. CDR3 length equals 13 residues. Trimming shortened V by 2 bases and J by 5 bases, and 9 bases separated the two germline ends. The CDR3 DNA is TGTGCCAGCAGCGTGCAGGTCGAAGATACGCAGTATTTT. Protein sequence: CASSVQVEDTQYF. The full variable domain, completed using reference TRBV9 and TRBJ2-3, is DSGVTQTPKHLITATGQRVTLRCSPRSGDLSVYWYQQSLDQGLQFLIQYYNGEERAKGNILERFSAQQFPDLHSELNLSSLELGDSALYFCASSVQVEDTQYFGPGTRLTVL.

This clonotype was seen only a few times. CDR3 nucleotide sequence: TGTGCCAGCAGTGAACAGGGGGCGCGAAACACTGAAGCTTTCTTT. This encodes CASSEQGARNTEAFF. The rearrangement uses TRBV25-1 and TRBJ1-1; 8 bases align to TRBD1. The CDR3 loop spans 15 amino acids. Germline CDR1 is MGHDK and CDR2 is SYGVNS. The ends lost 2 bases at V and 2 bases at J; junction bases unmatched: 4. The complete variable domain, with remaining parts taken from reference TRBV25-1 and TRBJ1-1, reads EADIYQTPRYLVIGTGKKITLECSQTMGHDKMYWYQQDPGMELHLIHYSYGVNSTEKGDLSSESTVSRIRTEHFPLTLESARPSHTSQYLCASSEQGARNTEAFFGQGTRLTVV.

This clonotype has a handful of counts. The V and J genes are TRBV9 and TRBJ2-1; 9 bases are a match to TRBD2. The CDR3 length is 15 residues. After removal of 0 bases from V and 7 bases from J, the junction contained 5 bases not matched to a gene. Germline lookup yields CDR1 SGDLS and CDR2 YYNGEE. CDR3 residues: CASSVVAGDGNEQFF. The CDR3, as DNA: TGTGCCAGCAGCGTAGTAGCGGGGGACGGGAATGAGCAGTTCTTC.

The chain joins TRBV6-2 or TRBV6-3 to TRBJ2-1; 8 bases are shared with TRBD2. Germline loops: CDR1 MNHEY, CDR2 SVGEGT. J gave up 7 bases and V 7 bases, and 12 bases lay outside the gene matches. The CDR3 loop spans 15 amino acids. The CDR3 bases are TGTGCCAGCACTAGGAGCGGGGGCTCAGGGAATGAGCAGTTCTTC. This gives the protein CASTRSGGSGNEQFF.

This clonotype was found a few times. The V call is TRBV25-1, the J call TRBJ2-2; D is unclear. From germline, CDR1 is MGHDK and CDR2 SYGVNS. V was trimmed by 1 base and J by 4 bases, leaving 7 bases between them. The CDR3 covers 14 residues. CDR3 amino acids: CASSEFGSTGELFF. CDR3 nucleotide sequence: TGTGCCAGCAGTGAATTTGGTAGCACCGGGGAGCTGTTTTTT. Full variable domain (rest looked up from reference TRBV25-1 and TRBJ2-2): EADIYQTPRYLVIGTGKKITLECSQTMGHDKMYWYQQDPGMELHLIHYSYGVNSTEKGDLSSESTVSRIRTEHFPLTLESARPSHTSQYLCASSEFGSTGELFFGEGSRLTVL.

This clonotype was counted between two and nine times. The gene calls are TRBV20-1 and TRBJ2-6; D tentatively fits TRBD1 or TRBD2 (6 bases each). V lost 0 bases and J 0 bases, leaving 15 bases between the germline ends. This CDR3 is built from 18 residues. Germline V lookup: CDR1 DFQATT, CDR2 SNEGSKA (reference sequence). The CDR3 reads CSARDLGGTYSGANVLTF. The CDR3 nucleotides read TGCAGTGCTAGAGATCTCGGGGGCACCTACTCTGGGGCCAACGTCCTGACTTTC.

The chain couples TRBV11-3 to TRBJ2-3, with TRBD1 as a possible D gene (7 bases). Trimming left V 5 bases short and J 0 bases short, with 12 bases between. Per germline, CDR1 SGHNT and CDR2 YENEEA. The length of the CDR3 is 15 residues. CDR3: CASSQGGSSTDTQYF. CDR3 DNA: TGTGCCAGCAGCCAGGGGGGCTCTAGCACAGATACGCAGTATTTT.

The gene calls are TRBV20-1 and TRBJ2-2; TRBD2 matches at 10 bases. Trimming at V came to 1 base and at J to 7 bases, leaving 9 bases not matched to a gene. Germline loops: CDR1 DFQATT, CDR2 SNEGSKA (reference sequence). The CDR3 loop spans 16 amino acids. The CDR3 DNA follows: TGCAGTGCTAGAGGAAGCGGGGGGGCCGTGGGCGGGGAGCTGTTTTTT. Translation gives CSARGSGGAVGGELFF.

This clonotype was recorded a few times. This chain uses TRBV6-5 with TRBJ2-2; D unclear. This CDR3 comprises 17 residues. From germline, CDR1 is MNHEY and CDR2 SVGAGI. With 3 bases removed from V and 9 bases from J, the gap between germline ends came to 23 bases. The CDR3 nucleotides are TGTGCCAGCAGTTATGCGTCCCCCCGCCGTGTAGGCCGGGAGCTGTTTTTT. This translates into CASSYASPRRVGRELFF.

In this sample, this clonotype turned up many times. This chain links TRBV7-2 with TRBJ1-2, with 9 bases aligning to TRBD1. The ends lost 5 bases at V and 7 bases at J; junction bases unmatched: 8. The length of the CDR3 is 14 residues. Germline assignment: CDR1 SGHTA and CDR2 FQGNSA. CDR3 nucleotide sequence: TGTGCCAGCAGCCTCACAGGGGGCGGGGGTGGCTACACCTTC. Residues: CASSLTGGGGGYTF.

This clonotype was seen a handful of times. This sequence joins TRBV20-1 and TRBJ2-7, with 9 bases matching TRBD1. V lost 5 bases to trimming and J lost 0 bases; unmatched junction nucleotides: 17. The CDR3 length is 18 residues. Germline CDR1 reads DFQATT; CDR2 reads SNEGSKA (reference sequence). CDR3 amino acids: CSALPGQGKPRSSYEQYF. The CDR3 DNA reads TGCAGTGCTTTACCGGGACAGGGTAAGCCTCGATCCTCCTACGAGCAGTACTTC.

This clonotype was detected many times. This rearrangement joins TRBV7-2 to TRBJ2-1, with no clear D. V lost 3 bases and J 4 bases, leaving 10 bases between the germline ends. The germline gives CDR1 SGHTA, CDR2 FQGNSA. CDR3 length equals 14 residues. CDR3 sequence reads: CASSFELGYNEQFF. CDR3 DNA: TGTGCCAGCAGCTTCGAGTTGGGTTACAATGAGCAGTTCTTC.

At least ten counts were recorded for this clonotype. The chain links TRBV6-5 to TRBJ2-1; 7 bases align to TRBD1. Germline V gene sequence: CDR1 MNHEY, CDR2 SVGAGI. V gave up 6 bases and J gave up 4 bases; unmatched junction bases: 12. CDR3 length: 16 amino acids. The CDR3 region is CASRLTTGPLYNEQFF. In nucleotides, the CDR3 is TGTGCCAGCAGACTGACGACAGGGCCCCTTTACAATGAGCAGTTCTTC.

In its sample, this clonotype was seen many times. The CDR3 DNA follows: TGTGCCAGCAGTCCCGGACCCGCTGAAGAGACCCAGTACTTC. Its protein product is CASSPGPAEETQYF. V gene TRBV12-3 or TRBV12-4 combines with J gene TRBJ2-5; D remains unclear. V was pared by 5 bases and J by 3 bases, with 13 bases between. The CDR3 covers 14 residues.